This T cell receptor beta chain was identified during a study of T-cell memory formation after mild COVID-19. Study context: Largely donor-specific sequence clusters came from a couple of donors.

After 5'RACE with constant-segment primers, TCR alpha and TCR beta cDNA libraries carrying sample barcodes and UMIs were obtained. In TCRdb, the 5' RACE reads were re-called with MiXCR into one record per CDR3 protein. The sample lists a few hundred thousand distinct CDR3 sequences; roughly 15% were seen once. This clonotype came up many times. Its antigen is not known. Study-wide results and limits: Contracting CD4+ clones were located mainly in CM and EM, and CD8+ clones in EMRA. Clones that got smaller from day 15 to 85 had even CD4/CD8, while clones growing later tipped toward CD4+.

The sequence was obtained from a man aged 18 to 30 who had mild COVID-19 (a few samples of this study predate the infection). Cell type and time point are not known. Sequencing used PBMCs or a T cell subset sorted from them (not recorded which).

CDR3 bases: TGTGCCAGCAGCCAGACCCCTAGCGTACTTGGGAATGAGCAGTTCTTC. This gives the protein CASSQTPSVLGNEQFF. The J gene is TRBJ2-1, the V gene TRBV3-1; the D gene is possibly TRBD2 (6 bases). The CDR3 is made up of 16 amino acids. Trimming shortened V by 3 bases and J by 7 bases, and 19 bases separated the two germline ends. Looked up from germline, CDR1 is LGHDT and CDR2 is YNNKEL (reference sequence).